Sequencing of this T cell receptor (beta chain) was carried out in a study of OX40 agonist ivuxolimab in advanced cancers. V shed 3 bases and J shed 3 bases, with 9 bases lying between them. The V gene's germline CDR1 is SGDLS and CDR2 YYNGEE. The CDR3 length is 14 residues. About this clone: Antigen unknown.

The protocol was immunoSEQ multiplex PCR, while the TCRdb copy is restricted to in-frame clones and leaves out a portion. The sample includes tens of thousands of clones, about 84% of them seen just once. Study-wide findings and caveats: The investigators did not determine what antigen specificity the expanded peripheral T cells had. Expanded clones tended on average to be more numerous among CD8+ T cells than CD4+. Part of the nonresponder group also had normalized T-cell clonal expansion that was low.

Peripheral blood came from all dose cohorts at three timepoints. Sequencing was performed on CD4+ or CD8+ T cells sorted from blood, taken in a trial of the OX40 agonist ivuxolimab. This sequence originates from an adult with an advanced solid tumor such as melanoma, head and neck, liver or kidney cancer. This chain links TRBV9 with TRBJ2-2; perhaps TRBD2 as D (5 bases). CDR3 in amino acids: CASSERAYTGELFF. In nucleotides, the CDR3 is TGTGCCAGCAGCGAGAGGGCTTACACCGGGGAGCTGTTTTTT.